One sample yielded the 3 T cell receptor beta chains listed below, sequenced in a study of T-cell memory formation after mild COVID-19. One entry per CDR3 protein, called by TCRdb with MiXCR from the 5' RACE reads. The sample yields 200,000 to 300,000 distinct CDR3 sequences, 16% seen once. The sequenced material came from PBMCs or a T cell subset sorted from them (not recorded which). The receptors stem from a man aged 18-30 years who had mild COVID-19 (a few samples of this study predate the infection). Cell type and time point are not known.

The chain carries TRBV4-1 and TRBJ2-2; TRBD2 agrees at 11 bases. Germline trimming cut 0 bases from V and 3 bases from J; bases unmatched to any gene: 3. The CDR3 is made up of 17 amino acids. Germline CDR1 MGHRA, CDR2 YSYEKL. CDR3 coding DNA: TGCGCCAGCAGCCAAGACGGGGGACTAGCGGACACCGGGGAGCTGTTTTTT. Its protein is CASSQDGGLADTGELFF.

This clonotype was seen only a few times. The chain employs TRBV5-1 and TRBJ2-2, with 7 bases aligning to TRBD1. Germline lookup yields CDR1 SGHRS and CDR2 YFSETQ. After removal of 5 bases from V and 5 bases from J, the junction contained 6 bases not matched to a gene. CDR3 length equals 14 residues. CDR3 nucleotides: TGCGCCAGCAGATCATTACAGGGGACCGGGGAGCTGTTTTTT. Amino acids: CASRSLQGTGELFF.

V and J are TRBV20-1 and TRBJ1-2; maybe TRBD1 (5 bases). Per the germline V gene, CDR1 is DFQATT and CDR2 is SNEGSKA (reference sequence). The ends were cut back, 6 bases at V and 5 bases at J, with 13 bases in the middle. This CDR3 contains 12 residues. CDR3 in DNA: TGCAGTGCCAAGCGGGGGGGTTATGGCTACACCTTC. This translates into CSAKRGGYGYTF.